This T cell receptor beta chain was retrieved from a study of blood T cell repertoires in COVID-19 (dated by TCRdb to 2018 to 2020). Describing the broader study: Collaborator samples came from the United States, Italy and Spain and covered acute and convalescent phases of COVID-19. The prospective study material was composed of cDNA or gDNA derived from T cells, B-cell-depleted T cells, or PBMCs. The samples were drawn from the first 160 participants of the ongoing ImmuneRACE study and from over a thousand subjects provided by 6 global collaborators. Deeply sampled blood TCRbeta repertoires from subjects exposed to, actively infected with, or recovered from COVID-19 were included in the dataset. The repertoires were released in a freely available public database intended as a resource for research on the immune response to SARS-CoV-2. Sample metadata almost always included a de-identified subject ID, COVID-19 status, age in years and sex. HLA class I and class II types, where available, came from metadata supplied by the sample provider rather than from assay-based typing.

Collaborating institutions collected whole blood in K2EDTA tubes following their own protocols. For TCRbeta analysis, collaborators shipped samples in one of three forms: frozen whole blood, isolated PBMCs, or DNA extracted from either of those sample types. Results the study describes overall, beyond this receptor: The amount of clinical and demographic metadata varied by source and participant and was provided uncurated.

As encoded in the germline V gene (reference sequence), CDR1 is GTSNPN while CDR2 is SVGIG. From V the trimming removes 5 bases and from J it removes 0 bases, while the gene matches leave 4 bases of the junction unaccounted for. From the cysteine through the phenylalanine, the CDR3 covers 14 amino acids. Only the CDR3 part of the read is kept: 42 bases, read in frame from the first base. The immunoSEQ Assay, a bias-controlled multiplex PCR, was used to amplify TCRbeta CDR3 regions from genomic DNA. Per the original workflow: The number of nucleated cells in each sample was estimated by amplification of reference gene primers within the assay. To quantify the absolute abundance of each unique TCRbeta CDR3 rearrangement, sequence reads were collapsed and filtered. For each sample, productive Simpson clonality was calculated by taking the square root of Simpson's diversity index across productive rearrangements. TCRdb's version of the immuneACCESS table is confined to in-frame rearrangements and falls short of the full clone set. An unresolved V gene accounts for under half of the shortfall where checked; the remainder is of unknown origin. The V and J calls and clone size come from that table; D and trimming were worked out from the DNA. The sample contains some 150,000 clones, roughly 76% of them found a single time. Approximately 8.4% of the sample is in the top ten clones.

Regarding this clone: Which antigen it targets is not known. No base quality values were provided; no much bigger clone lies one nucleotide off.

Material for sequencing was peripheral blood. This TCR derives from a human donor with acute or convalescent COVID-19. The donor label of this sample is uncertain. The chain is encoded by TRBV30 joined to TRBJ2-3, with 8 bases in between that match TRBD2. The sequenced DNA is TGTGCCTGGGCGGGCGGGGGGAGCACAGATACGCAGTATTTT. The translation is CAWAGGGSTDTQYF.